This is a list of T cell receptor beta chains from one sample in a study of blood T cell repertoires in COVID-19. The method was immunoSEQ multiplex PCR; TCRdb's version includes in-frame clones alone and lacks a portion of them. The sample records about 270,000 clones, 82% being singletons. The sequencing input was peripheral blood. The receptors come from a young woman with acute or convalescent COVID-19. Both conserved end residues are part of each CDR3. A D gene is named only where the DNA matches it firmly. Size tells how often a clone was seen (once, few, many) or the class of an expanded clone, and some rows leave it out.

v_call: TRBV29-1
j_call: TRBJ1-2
d_call: -
clone_size: -
cdr3_aa: CSVDTGFQDGYIF
cdr3_nt: TGCAGCGTTGACACAGGGTTCCAGGATGGCTACATCTTC

v_call: TRBV5-4
j_call: TRBJ2-1
d_call: TRBD1
clone_size: -
cdr3_aa: CASSSWTGPYNEQFF
cdr3_nt: TGTGCCAGCAGCTCCTGGACAGGTCCCTACAATGAGCAGTTCTTC

v_call: TRBV27
j_call: TRBJ1-6
d_call: TRBD1
clone_size: -
cdr3_aa: CASSPRTGANDSPLHF
cdr3_nt: TGTGCCAGCAGTCCCCGGACAGGGGCGAATGATTCACCCCTCCACTTT

v_call: TRBV5-5
j_call: TRBJ1-2
d_call: TRBD1
clone_size: -
cdr3_aa: CASSLVGQGLGGYTF
cdr3_nt: TGTGCCAGCAGCTTGGTTGGACAGGGACTCGGCGGCTACACCTTC

v_call: TRBV19
j_call: TRBJ2-6
d_call: TRBD1
clone_size: -
cdr3_aa: CATTALVGGTGANVLTF
cdr3_nt: TGTGCCACTACGGCCCTAGTAGGGGGCACTGGGGCCAACGTCCTGACTTTC

v_call: TRBV7-8
j_call: TRBJ1-3
d_call: -
clone_size: -
cdr3_aa: CASSLLGLKTLSGNTIYF
cdr3_nt: TGTGCCAGCAGTCTACTTGGCCTTAAGACACTCTCTGGAAACACCATATATTTT

v_call: TRBV2
j_call: TRBJ2-3
d_call: TRBD2
clone_size: -
cdr3_aa: CASSTLAETGTDTQYF
cdr3_nt: TGTGCCAGCAGTACCCTAGCGGAGACGGGAACAGATACGCAGTATTTT

v_call: TRBV5-4
j_call: TRBJ1-2
d_call: TRBD1
clone_size: -
cdr3_aa: CASSFRTGGASGYTF
cdr3_nt: TGTGCCAGCAGCTTTCGGACAGGGGGCGCGTCTGGCTACACCTTC

v_call: TRBV27
j_call: TRBJ1-2
d_call: -
clone_size: -
cdr3_aa: CASSLSPRGNGYTF
cdr3_nt: TGTGCCAGCAGTTTATCCCCGAGAGGTAATGGCTACACCTTC

v_call: TRBV5-6
j_call: TRBJ2-1
d_call: -
clone_size: once
cdr3_aa: CASSLESGQFYNEQFF
cdr3_nt: TGTGCCAGCAGCTTGGAAAGTGGGCAGTTCTACAATGAGCAGTTCTTC

v_call: TRBV3-1/TRBV3-2
j_call: TRBJ1-2
d_call: TRBD1
clone_size: -
cdr3_aa: CASRGQGDGVSHGYTF
cdr3_nt: TGTGCCAGCAGGGGGCAGGGGGATGGCGTTTCACATGGCTACACCTTC

v_call: TRBV7-2
j_call: TRBJ2-7
d_call: TRBD2
clone_size: few
cdr3_aa: CASSLEAGGTYEQYF
cdr3_nt: TGTGCCAGCAGCTTAGAGGCGGGGGGGACCTACGAGCAGTACTTC

v_call: TRBV4-3
j_call: TRBJ1-1
d_call: -
clone_size: -
cdr3_aa: CASSQGGGVAYTEAFF
cdr3_nt: TGCGCCAGCAGCCAAGGCGGGGGGGTGGCGTACACTGAAGCTTTCTTT

v_call: TRBV2
j_call: TRBJ2-7
d_call: -
clone_size: -
cdr3_aa: CASRRELVYEQYF
cdr3_nt: TGTGCCAGCAGAAGGGAGCTGGTCTACGAGCAGTACTTC

v_call: TRBV29-1
j_call: TRBJ2-4
d_call: -
clone_size: many
cdr3_aa: CSVEGTVQNIQYF
cdr3_nt: TGCAGCGTTGAAGGGACAGTACAAAACATTCAGTACTTC

v_call: TRBV4-3
j_call: TRBJ1-4
d_call: TRBD1
clone_size: -
cdr3_aa: CASSPGQNNEKLFF
cdr3_nt: TGCGCCAGCAGCCCGGGACAGAATAATGAAAAACTGTTTTTT

v_call: TRBV20-1
j_call: TRBJ2-1
d_call: -
clone_size: -
cdr3_aa: CSASWPDGGAVGEQFF
cdr3_nt: TGCAGTGCTAGTTGGCCAGATGGAGGGGCTGTGGGTGAGCAGTTCTTC

v_call: TRBV6-2/TRBV6-3
j_call: TRBJ2-1
d_call: TRBD2
clone_size: -
cdr3_aa: CASSKGLDHNEQFF
cdr3_nt: TGTGCCAGCAGTAAGGGACTAGACCACAATGAGCAGTTCTTC

v_call: TRBV6-2/TRBV6-3
j_call: TRBJ1-2
d_call: TRBD1
clone_size: -
cdr3_aa: CASSYLTGANYGYTF
cdr3_nt: TGTGCCAGCAGTTACTTGACAGGGGCGAACTATGGCTACACCTTC

v_call: TRBV7-8
j_call: TRBJ1-1
d_call: -
clone_size: few
cdr3_aa: CASSRRGNTEAFF
cdr3_nt: TGTGCCAGCAGCCGCCGAGGGAACACTGAAGCTTTCTTT

v_call: TRBV28
j_call: TRBJ2-1
d_call: -
clone_size: -
cdr3_aa: CASSLTGSRHNEQFF
cdr3_nt: TGTGCCAGCAGTTTAACTGGTAGCAGACACAATGAGCAGTTCTTC

v_call: TRBV6-5
j_call: TRBJ2-7
d_call: -
clone_size: -
cdr3_aa: CASSSRLGVGEQYF
cdr3_nt: TGTGCCAGCAGTTCCAGACTAGGGGTAGGGGAGCAGTACTTC

v_call: TRBV6-1
j_call: TRBJ1-2
d_call: -
clone_size: -
cdr3_aa: CASSEGVFRAYGYTF
cdr3_nt: TGTGCCAGCAGTGAAGGCGTATTCAGGGCCTATGGCTACACCTTC

v_call: TRBV6-6
j_call: TRBJ1-2
d_call: -
clone_size: many
cdr3_aa: CASSYNGEDYGYTF
cdr3_nt: TGTGCCAGCAGTTACAACGGGGAAGACTATGGCTACACCTTC

v_call: TRBV6-4
j_call: TRBJ2-5
d_call: -
clone_size: -
cdr3_aa: CASSEPIIGPRKETQYF
cdr3_nt: TGTGCCAGCAGTGAACCCATTATTGGTCCGCGGAAAGAGACCCAGTACTTC

v_call: TRBV6-5
j_call: TRBJ1-2
d_call: TRBD1
clone_size: -
cdr3_aa: CASRSGDRAYGYTF
cdr3_nt: TGTGCCAGCAGAAGTGGGGACAGGGCCTATGGCTACACCTTC

v_call: TRBV7-8
j_call: TRBJ2-1
d_call: -
clone_size: -
cdr3_aa: CASRVGGAGEQFF
cdr3_nt: TGTGCCAGCAGGGTAGGGGGAGCCGGTGAGCAGTTCTTC

v_call: TRBV19
j_call: TRBJ1-4
d_call: TRBD1
clone_size: -
cdr3_aa: CASRRDRGDEKLFF
cdr3_nt: TGTGCCAGCCGCCGGGACAGGGGAGATGAAAAACTGTTTTTT

v_call: TRBV4-3
j_call: TRBJ1-3
d_call: -
clone_size: -
cdr3_aa: CASSQEGRAGNTIYF
cdr3_nt: TGCGCCAGCAGCCAAGAGGGCAGAGCTGGAAACACCATATATTTT

v_call: TRBV20-1
j_call: TRBJ2-1
d_call: TRBD2
clone_size: -
cdr3_aa: CSASGRGSSYNEQFF
cdr3_nt: TGCAGTGCTAGTGGGCGGGGGAGCTCCTACAATGAGCAGTTCTTC

v_call: TRBV20-1
j_call: TRBJ2-7
d_call: -
clone_size: -
cdr3_aa: CSAIVGYEQYF
cdr3_nt: TGCAGTGCTATTGTCGGGTACGAGCAGTACTTC

v_call: TRBV12-3/TRBV12-4
j_call: TRBJ2-3
d_call: TRBD2
clone_size: once
cdr3_aa: CASSFTSGYTQYF
cdr3_nt: TGTGCCAGCAGTTTTACTAGCGGGTATACGCAGTATTTT

v_call: TRBV6-5
j_call: TRBJ1-1
d_call: -
clone_size: -
cdr3_aa: CASRVPGPSSAEAFF
cdr3_nt: TGTGCCAGCAGAGTTCCCGGGCCGAGTAGCGCTGAAGCTTTCTTT

v_call: TRBV2
j_call: TRBJ2-2
d_call: -
clone_size: once
cdr3_aa: CASSEEGSAGELFF
cdr3_nt: TGTGCCAGCAGTGAGGAGGGGTCTGCCGGGGAGCTGTTTTTT

v_call: TRBV28
j_call: TRBJ2-7
d_call: TRBD1
clone_size: once
cdr3_aa: CASSLPRTGDSDEQYF
cdr3_nt: TGTGCCAGCAGTTTACCCAGGACAGGGGATAGCGACGAGCAGTACTTC

v_call: TRBV6-2/TRBV6-3
j_call: TRBJ2-7
d_call: -
clone_size: -
cdr3_aa: CASSSSSLYEQYF
cdr3_nt: TGTGCCAGCAGTTCTAGCAGCCTTTACGAGCAGTACTTC

v_call: TRBV25-1
j_call: TRBJ2-1
d_call: TRBD1
clone_size: -
cdr3_aa: CASSESETGSSYNEQFF
cdr3_nt: TGTGCCAGCAGTGAATCGGAGACAGGGAGCTCCTACAATGAGCAGTTCTTC

v_call: TRBV7-2
j_call: TRBJ2-1
d_call: TRBD2
clone_size: -
cdr3_aa: CASSSRTSGTRDEQFF
cdr3_nt: TGTGCCAGCAGCTCCCGGACTAGCGGGACCCGCGATGAGCAGTTCTTC

v_call: TRBV19
j_call: TRBJ2-1
d_call: -
clone_size: -
cdr3_aa: CASSIGSRGFDEQFF
cdr3_nt: TGTGCCAGTAGTATCGGGTCTAGGGGGTTCGATGAGCAGTTCTTC

v_call: TRBV27
j_call: TRBJ1-1
d_call: -
clone_size: -
cdr3_aa: CASSLSRANTEAFF
cdr3_nt: TGTGCCAGCAGTTTGAGCAGGGCGAACACTGAAGCTTTCTTT

v_call: TRBV27
j_call: TRBJ2-7
d_call: TRBD1
clone_size: -
cdr3_aa: CASSLSGTDLYEQYF
cdr3_nt: TGTGCCAGCAGTTTATCAGGGACAGACCTCTACGAGCAGTACTTC

v_call: TRBV7-2
j_call: TRBJ1-3
d_call: TRBD1
clone_size: -
cdr3_aa: CASSLGSGGDRNTIYF
cdr3_nt: TGTGCCAGCAGCTTAGGTTCAGGGGGCGACAGAAACACCATATATTTT

v_call: TRBV10-2
j_call: TRBJ1-1
d_call: TRBD1
clone_size: -
cdr3_aa: CASQGDLVAFF
cdr3_nt: TGCGCCAGCCAGGGGGACCTGGTAGCTTTCTTT

v_call: TRBV12-3/TRBV12-4
j_call: TRBJ2-3
d_call: TRBD1
clone_size: -
cdr3_aa: CASSPWTGDTQYF
cdr3_nt: TGTGCCAGCAGTCCATGGACAGGGGATACGCAGTATTTT

v_call: TRBV18
j_call: TRBJ2-7
d_call: -
clone_size: -
cdr3_aa: CASSPEAGTYEQYF
cdr3_nt: TGTGCCAGCTCACCCGAGGCAGGGACCTACGAGCAGTACTTC

v_call: TRBV28
j_call: TRBJ2-1
d_call: TRBD2
clone_size: -
cdr3_aa: CASSLRPGLEAYNEQFF
cdr3_nt: TGTGCCAGCAGCCTAAGGCCGGGACTAGAGGCATACAATGAGCAGTTCTTC

v_call: TRBV7-2
j_call: TRBJ1-5
d_call: -
clone_size: -
cdr3_aa: CASSLARYQPQHF
cdr3_nt: TGTGCCAGCAGCTTAGCGCGTTATCAGCCCCAGCATTTT

v_call: TRBV2
j_call: TRBJ1-2
d_call: -
clone_size: -
cdr3_aa: CASSPDTFYGYTF
cdr3_nt: TGTGCCAGCAGCCCGGACACCTTCTATGGCTACACCTTC

v_call: TRBV6-2/TRBV6-3
j_call: TRBJ1-1
d_call: -
clone_size: few
cdr3_aa: CASSYGGGGTEAFF
cdr3_nt: TGTGCCAGCAGTTACGGCGGGGGCGGCACTGAAGCTTTCTTT

v_call: TRBV19
j_call: TRBJ1-2
d_call: -
clone_size: -
cdr3_aa: CASSRDISNYGYTF
cdr3_nt: TGTGCCAGTAGTAGGGACATCTCTAACTATGGCTACACCTTC

v_call: TRBV7-8
j_call: TRBJ2-2
d_call: -
clone_size: few
cdr3_aa: CASSLRSSGRTGELFF
cdr3_nt: TGTGCCAGCAGCTTAAGGTCCTCGGGGAGGACCGGGGAGCTGTTTTTT

v_call: TRBV7-2
j_call: TRBJ2-1
d_call: TRBD2
clone_size: -
cdr3_aa: CASSSGTSSWNEQFF
cdr3_nt: TGTGCCAGCAGCTCCGGGACTAGCAGCTGGAATGAGCAGTTCTTC

v_call: TRBV7-2
j_call: TRBJ2-1
d_call: -
clone_size: -
cdr3_aa: CASSPGIAAEQFF
cdr3_nt: TGTGCCAGCAGCCCCGGTATAGCTGCAGAGCAGTTCTTC

v_call: TRBV5-5
j_call: TRBJ2-2
d_call: TRBD2
clone_size: -
cdr3_aa: CASSLTSGSGELFF
cdr3_nt: TGTGCCAGCAGCCTTACTAGCGGGAGTGGGGAGCTGTTTTTT

v_call: TRBV5-5
j_call: TRBJ1-2
d_call: -
clone_size: -
cdr3_aa: CASSNWVGETDGYTF
cdr3_nt: TGTGCCAGCAGTAATTGGGTGGGCGAAACGGATGGCTACACCTTC

v_call: TRBV6-2/TRBV6-3
j_call: TRBJ2-1
d_call: -
clone_size: once
cdr3_aa: CASSYRGLLGGVSYNEQFF
cdr3_nt: TGTGCCAGCAGTTATAGGGGCCTTTTGGGCGGAGTCTCCTACAATGAGCAGTTCTTC

v_call: TRBV9
j_call: TRBJ2-3
d_call: -
clone_size: few
cdr3_aa: CASSVTLRDADTQYF
cdr3_nt: TGTGCCAGCAGCGTAACCCTGAGAGATGCAGATACGCAGTATTTT